This T cell receptor beta chain was sequenced in a study of cytomegalovirus exposure and HLA in healthy donors. Whole-study results and caveats: TRBV6-2, TRBV6-3 and some other V segments were unresolvable in 87-base-pair reads. In an earlier analysis, productive rearrangement rates for most beta V segments clustered near 87% or 30%.

PCR involved 60 Vbeta and 13 Jbeta primers. Original data processing: In a later analysis, roughly 11 million of approximately 86 million unique beta chains occurred in at least two donors. Assay used: immunoSEQ multiplex PCR; TCRdb lists only in-frame clones, some missing. V, J and clone size were drawn from that table, and D and trimming were deduced from the DNA. Of more than 95,000 clones listed, 78% are singletons. In the case of this clone: Its antigen is not known.

Germline assignment: CDR1 SGHVS and CDR2 FQNEAQ. The CDR3 sequence is 14 residues long. V trimming: 5 bases; J trimming: 6 bases; junction bases outside the gene matches: 9. The specimen sequenced was PBMCs. This clonotype was sampled from a man between 40 and 49 years old in good health and CMV-seronegative. This chain uses TRBV7-8 with TRBJ1-1; 7 nucleotides align to TRBD1. The CDR3 region has the DNA TGTGCCAGCAGCGGAACAGGGGTTTATTCTGAAGCTTTCTTT. Protein sequence: CASSGTGVYSEAFF.